The sample holds a few counts of the clone carrying this T cell receptor (beta chain). Its specificity is not known. The entry originates in a study of T cell repertoires in cytomegalovirus infection. Overall study: In public TCR beta signatures, there were indications of both CMV infection and matching HLA type. Overall study results and limits: Cumulated frequencies of public TCR beta families served to identify carriers of CMV plus the relevant HLA.

Per germline, CDR1 SGHVS and CDR2 FNYEAQ. Trimming removed 5 bases from V and 5 bases from J, with 18 bases in between. The CDR3 is 16 residues long. One entry per CDR3 protein results from TCRdb running MiXCR on the reads. The sample consists of 6,500 to 9,500 distinct CDR3 sequences, approximately 54% of them appearing once. This chain joins TRBV7-6 and TRBJ2-2, with D possibly matching TRBD2 (6 bases). The receptor's source is a human donor in good health (CMV status not recorded). Some clones in this sample may be carry-over from other donors' samples. Sequencing input: PBMCs, sequenced either directly or after in vitro stimulation (not recorded which). In DNA form, the CDR3 reads TGTGCCAGCAGCCCCAAGACTAGGCTCGTAACCGGGGAGCTGTTTTTT. Translating gives CASSPKTRLVTGELFF.